This T cell receptor beta chain was retrieved from a study of siplizumab effects on memory and regulatory T cells. Points from the study as a whole: Naive T cells apparently outstripped memory cells in diversity and seemed major alloresponse contributors.

Comment on this clone: Its target is not known.

Profiling relied on immunoSEQ multiplex PCR, and the TCRdb table lists in-frame clones only, not all of them. The sample contains about 120,000 clones, roughly 95% of which appear only once. The CDR3 sequence is 12 residues long. Trimming took off 7 bases at V and 2 bases at J, with 11 bases between the two ends. Germline CDR1 SQVTM, CDR2 ANQGSEA. J is TRBJ1-1 and V is TRBV29-1, with TRBD1 as a possible D gene (6 bases). This sequence originates from a human donor in good health. Material for sequencing was non-Treg CD4+ T cells sorted from blood. The CDR3 protein is CSGRGANTEAFF. CDR3 coding DNA: TGCAGCGGGAGGGGGGCAAACACTGAAGCTTTCTTT.